Following are 8 T cell receptor beta chains from one sample sequenced in a study of blood T cell repertoires in COVID-19. Sequencing used immunoSEQ multiplex PCR; TCRdb keeps in-frame clones, though not all of them. The table includes about 380,000 clones, almost 90% detected once. Sequences were obtained from peripheral blood. The receptors were sampled from a man aged 18 to 29 with active or convalescent COVID-19.

The genes are TRBV6-1 and TRBJ1-2; a weak D match, TRBD1 (6 bases). The length of the CDR3 is 12 residues. From germline, CDR1 is MNHNS and CDR2 SASEGT. The V end lost 6 bases, the J end lost 4 bases, and 9 bases lay between the germline ends. CDR3 coding DNA: TGTGCCAGCAGACAGGGACCCTATGGCTACACCTTC. It is translated as CASRQGPYGYTF.

The chain joins TRBV28 to TRBJ1-2; D gene ambiguous. CDR3 length equals 13 residues. V was pared by 4 bases and J by 4 bases, with 10 bases between. The V gene's germline CDR1 is MDHEN and CDR2 SYDVKM. The CDR3 reads CASSYRPIYGYTF. CDR3 in DNA: TGTGCCAGCAGTTACAGACCAATCTATGGCTACACCTTC.

V is TRBV28 and J is TRBJ2-5, with 7 bases that match TRBD1. V dropped 0 bases and J dropped 7; count of bases not matched to a gene: 11. The CDR3 has 16 residues. CDR1 and CDR2 (germline): MDHEN, SYDVKM. The CDR3 loop reads CASSLWTGSAIGTQYF. CDR3 in DNA: TGTGCCAGCAGTTTATGGACAGGGTCGGCCATTGGGACCCAGTACTTC.

This clone was observed a few times. The chain links TRBV4-3 to TRBJ1-1, with D possibly TRBD1 on 5 matching bases. Germline V CDR1 and CDR2: LGHNA, YSLEER. The CDR3 covers 13 residues. V lost 0 bases and J 11 bases, leaving 13 bases between the germline ends. As DNA, the CDR3 is TGCGCCAGCAGCCAAGATCAGGGCCTGGGGGCTTTCTTT. Protein product: CASSQDQGLGAFF.

This clone has only a few counts. The rearrangement joins TRBV19 to TRBJ1-5; TRBD1 might be the D (6 bases). The CDR3 contains 13 residues. CDR1 and CDR2 (germline): LNHDA, SQIVND (reference sequence). The germline V and J ends were trimmed by 5 bases and 6 bases, with 11 bases remaining between them. The CDR3 region has the DNA TGTGCCAGTAGTCTGCAGGGGAGTCAGCCCCAGCATTTT. It codes for CASSLQGSQPQHF.

The rearrangement uses TRBV10-2 and TRBJ1-3; 7 bases match TRBD1. The V gene's germline CDR1 is WSHSY and CDR2 SAAADI. The CDR3 has 16 residues. V lost 3 bases and J lost 0; bases outside the gene matches: 5. The CDR3 DNA follows: TGCGCCAGCAGTGACCCAACAGGGGTCTCTGGAAACACCATATATTTT. It is translated as CASSDPTGVSGNTIYF.

The chain combines TRBV6-5 with TRBJ2-1, with TRBD1 identical over 9 bases. CDR3 length equals 15 residues. Trimming at V came to 6 bases and at J to 4 bases, leaving 7 bases not matched to a gene. Germline-derived CDR1 and CDR2 are MNHEY and SVGAGI. The CDR3 here is CASSLQGANYNEQFF. The DNA for the CDR3 is TGTGCCAGCAGCTTACAGGGGGCGAATTACAATGAGCAGTTCTTC.

For the CDR3, the DNA is TGTGCCAGCAGTTCATCAGCCCCACGGGATGGCTACACCTTC. This codes for CASSSSAPRDGYTF. The chain employs TRBV27 and TRBJ1-2, with D uncertain. CDR1 MNHEY and CDR2 SMNVEV come from the germline V gene (reference sequence). V lost 4 bases and J 6 bases, leaving 15 bases between the germline ends. This CDR3 comprises 14 residues.